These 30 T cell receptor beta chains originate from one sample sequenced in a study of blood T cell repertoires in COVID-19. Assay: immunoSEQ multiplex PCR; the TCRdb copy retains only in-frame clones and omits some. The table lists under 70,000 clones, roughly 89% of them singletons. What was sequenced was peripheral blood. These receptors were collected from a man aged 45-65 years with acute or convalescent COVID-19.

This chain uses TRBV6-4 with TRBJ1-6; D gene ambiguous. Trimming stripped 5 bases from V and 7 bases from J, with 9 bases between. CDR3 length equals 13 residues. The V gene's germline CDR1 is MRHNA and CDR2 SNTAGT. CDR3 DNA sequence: TGTGCCAGCAGTTCGTTTCCGAATTCACCCCTCCACTTT. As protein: CASSSFPNSPLHF.

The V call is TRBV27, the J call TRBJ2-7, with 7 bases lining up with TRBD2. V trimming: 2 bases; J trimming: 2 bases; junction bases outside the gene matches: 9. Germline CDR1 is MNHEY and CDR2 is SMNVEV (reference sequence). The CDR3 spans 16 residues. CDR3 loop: CASSLAPAGLTYEQYF. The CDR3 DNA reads TGTGCCAGCAGTTTAGCCCCCGCGGGACTAACCTACGAGCAGTACTTC.

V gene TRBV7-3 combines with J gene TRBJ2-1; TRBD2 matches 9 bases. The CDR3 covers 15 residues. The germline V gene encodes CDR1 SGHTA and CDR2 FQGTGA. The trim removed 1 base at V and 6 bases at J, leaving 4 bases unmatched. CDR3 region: CASSLMAGGLNEQFF. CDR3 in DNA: TGTGCCAGCAGCTTAATGGCGGGGGGGCTCAATGAGCAGTTCTTC.

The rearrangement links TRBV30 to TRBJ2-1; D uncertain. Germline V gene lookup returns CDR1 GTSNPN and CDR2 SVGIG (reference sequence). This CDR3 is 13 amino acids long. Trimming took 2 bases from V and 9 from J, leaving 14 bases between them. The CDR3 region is CAWSRISSGEQFF. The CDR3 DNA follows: TGTGCCTGGAGTCGAATTAGCTCTGGTGAGCAGTTCTTC.

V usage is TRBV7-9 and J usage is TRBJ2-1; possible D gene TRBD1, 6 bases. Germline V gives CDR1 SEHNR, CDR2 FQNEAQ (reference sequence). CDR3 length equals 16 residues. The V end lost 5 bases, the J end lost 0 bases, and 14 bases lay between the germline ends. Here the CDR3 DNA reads TGTGCCAGCAGCGGTTCACAGGGAAGCTCCTACAATGAGCAGTTCTTC. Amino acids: CASSGSQGSSYNEQFF.

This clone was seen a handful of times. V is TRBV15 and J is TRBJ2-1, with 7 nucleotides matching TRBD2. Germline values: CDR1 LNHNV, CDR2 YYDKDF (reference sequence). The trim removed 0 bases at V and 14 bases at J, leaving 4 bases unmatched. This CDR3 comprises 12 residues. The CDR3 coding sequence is TGTGCCACCAGCAGAGAGGGTCGGGAGGAGTTCTTC. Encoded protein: CATSREGREEFF.

The CDR3 here is CASSFQAGGAYEQYF. The DNA of the CDR3 is TGTGCCAGCAGCTTCCAAGCGGGAGGTGCCTACGAGCAGTACTTC. The rearrangement uses TRBV5-5 and TRBJ2-7; 9 bases line up with TRBD2. The V gene's germline CDR1 is SGHKS and CDR2 YYEKEE (reference sequence). This CDR3 spans 15 amino acids. V was clipped by 2 bases and J by 2 bases; unmatched bases: 5.

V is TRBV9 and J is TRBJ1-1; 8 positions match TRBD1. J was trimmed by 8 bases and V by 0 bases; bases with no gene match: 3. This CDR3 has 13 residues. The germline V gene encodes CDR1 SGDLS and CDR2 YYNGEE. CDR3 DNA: TGTGCCAGCAGCGTAGCGACAGGGGAAGAAGCTTTCTTT. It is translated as CASSVATGEEAFF.

The CDR3: CASSYPMTGDGYTF. The CDR3 DNA is TGTGCCAGCAGTTACCCAATGACAGGAGACGGCTACACCTTC. The rearrangement uses TRBV6-6 and TRBJ1-2; D may be TRBD1 (6 bases). The germline gives CDR1 MNHNY, CDR2 SVGAGI (reference sequence). The V end lost 2 bases, the J end lost 8 bases, and 15 bases lay between the germline ends. The CDR3 length is 14 residues.

CDR3 region: CASSFYRGQETQYF. CDR3 in DNA: TGTGCCAGCAGCTTCTACAGGGGGCAGGAGACCCAGTACTTC. This chain links TRBV11-1 with TRBJ2-5; 9 positions agree with TRBD1. Germline V gene sequence: CDR1 SGHAT, CDR2 FQDESV (reference sequence). This CDR3 is built from 14 residues. V lost 3 bases, J lost 5 bases, and 4 bases stayed unmatched.

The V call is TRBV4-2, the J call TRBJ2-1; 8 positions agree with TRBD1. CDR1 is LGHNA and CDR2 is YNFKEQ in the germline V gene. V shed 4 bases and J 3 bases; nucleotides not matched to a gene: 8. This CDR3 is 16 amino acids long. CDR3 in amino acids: CASSRPTGESYNEQFF. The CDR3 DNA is TGTGCCAGCAGCCGCCCGACAGGGGAGAGCTACAATGAGCAGTTCTTC.

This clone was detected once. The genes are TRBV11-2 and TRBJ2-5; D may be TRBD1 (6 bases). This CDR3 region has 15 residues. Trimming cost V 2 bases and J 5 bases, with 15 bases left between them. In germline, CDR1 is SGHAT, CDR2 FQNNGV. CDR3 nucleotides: TGTGCCAGCAGCTTAAGGCCTACAGGGCTGGAGACCCAGTACTTC. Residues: CASSLRPTGLETQYF.

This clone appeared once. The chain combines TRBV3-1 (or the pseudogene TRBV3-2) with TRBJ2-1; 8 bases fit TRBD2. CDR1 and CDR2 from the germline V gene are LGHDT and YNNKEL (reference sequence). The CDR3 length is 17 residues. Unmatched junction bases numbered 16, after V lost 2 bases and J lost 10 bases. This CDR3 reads CASSQPGGGGSLGEQFF. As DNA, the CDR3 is TGTGCCAGCAGCCAACCTGGGGGCGGGGGGTCCCTAGGGGAGCAGTTCTTC.

The CDR3 reads CASKKMEELAWEGYTF. CDR3 DNA: TGTGCCAGTAAGAAAATGGAGGAACTCGCATGGGAGGGCTACACCTTC. This chain uses TRBV2 with TRBJ1-2, with no clear D. Trimming pared 9 bases from V and 8 bases from J, leaving 28 bases between. Germline V gene sequence: CDR1 SNHLY, CDR2 FYNNEI. The CDR3 length is 16 residues.

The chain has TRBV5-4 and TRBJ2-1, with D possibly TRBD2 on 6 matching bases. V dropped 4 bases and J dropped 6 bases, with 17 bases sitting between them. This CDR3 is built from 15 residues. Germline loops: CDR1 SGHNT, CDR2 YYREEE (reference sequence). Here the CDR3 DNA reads TGTGCCAGCAGCATGGGACTCCCGAGCGGCAATGAGCAGTTCTTC. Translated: CASSMGLPSGNEQFF.

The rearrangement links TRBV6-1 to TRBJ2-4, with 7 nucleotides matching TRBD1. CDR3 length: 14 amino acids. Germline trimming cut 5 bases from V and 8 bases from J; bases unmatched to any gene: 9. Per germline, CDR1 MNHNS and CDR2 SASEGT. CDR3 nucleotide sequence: TGTGCCAGCAGTCAATCCGGGACAGCACACATTCAGTACTTC. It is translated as CASSQSGTAHIQYF.

CDR3 nucleotide sequence: TGTGCCATCAGTGATGACAGGGGAGGCTACGAGCAGTACTTC. Translated, it gives CAISDDRGGYEQYF. The V call is TRBV10-3, the J call TRBJ2-7; 8 positions match TRBD1. The CDR3 totals 14 residues. V gave up 3 bases and J gave up 3 bases; unmatched junction bases: 4. CDR1 and CDR2 (germline): ENHRY, SYGVKD.

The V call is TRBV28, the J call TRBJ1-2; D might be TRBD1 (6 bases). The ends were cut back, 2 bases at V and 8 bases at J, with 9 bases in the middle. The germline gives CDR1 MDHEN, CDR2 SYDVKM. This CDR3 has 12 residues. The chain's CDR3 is CASSLGGGGYTF. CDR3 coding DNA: TGTGCCAGCAGTTTAGGTGGGGGCGGCTACACCTTC.

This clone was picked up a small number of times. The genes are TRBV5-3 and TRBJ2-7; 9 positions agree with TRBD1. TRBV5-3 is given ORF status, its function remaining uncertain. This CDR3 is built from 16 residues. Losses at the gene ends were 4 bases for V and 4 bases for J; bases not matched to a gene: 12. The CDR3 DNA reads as TGTGCCAGAAGCCTCGGGACAGGGCGTCCACCTTACGAGCAGTACTTC. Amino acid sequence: CARSLGTGRPPYEQYF.

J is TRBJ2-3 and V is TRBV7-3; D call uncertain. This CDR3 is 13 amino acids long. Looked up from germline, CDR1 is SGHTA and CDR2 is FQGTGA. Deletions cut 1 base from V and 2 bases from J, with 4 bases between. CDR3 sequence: CASSLMATDTQYF. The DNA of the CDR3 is TGTGCCAGCAGCTTAATGGCCACAGATACGCAGTATTTT.

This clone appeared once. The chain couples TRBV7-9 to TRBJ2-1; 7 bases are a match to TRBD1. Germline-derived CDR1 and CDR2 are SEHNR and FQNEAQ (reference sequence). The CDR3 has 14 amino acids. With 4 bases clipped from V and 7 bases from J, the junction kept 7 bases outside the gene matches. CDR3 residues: CASSSKTGWNEQFF. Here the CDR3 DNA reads TGTGCCAGCAGCTCTAAGACAGGGTGGAATGAGCAGTTCTTC.

This CDR3 is CASSPGTGITDTQYF. DNA of the CDR3: TGTGCCAGCAGCCCCGGGACTGGAATCACAGATACGCAGTATTTT. V gene TRBV7-4 combines with J gene TRBJ2-3; D may be TRBD2 (6 bases). This CDR3 spans 15 amino acids. Looked up from germline, CDR1 is SGHVT and CDR2 is SQSDAQ. V lost 5 bases, J lost 2 bases, and 14 bases lay in between.

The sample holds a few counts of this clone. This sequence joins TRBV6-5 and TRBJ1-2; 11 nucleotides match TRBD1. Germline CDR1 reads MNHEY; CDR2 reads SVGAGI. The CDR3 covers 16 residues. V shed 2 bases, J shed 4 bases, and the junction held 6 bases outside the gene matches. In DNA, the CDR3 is TGTGCCAGCAGTTACGTAAGGACAGGGGGCGGCTATGGCTACACCTTC. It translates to CASSYVRTGGGYGYTF.

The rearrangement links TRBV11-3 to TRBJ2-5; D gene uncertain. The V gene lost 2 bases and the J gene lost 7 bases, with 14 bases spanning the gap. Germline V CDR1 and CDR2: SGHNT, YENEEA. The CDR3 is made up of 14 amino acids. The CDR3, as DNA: TGTGCCAGCAGCTTATTCCCAGGCTCGACGACCCAGTACTTC. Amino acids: CASSLFPGSTTQYF.

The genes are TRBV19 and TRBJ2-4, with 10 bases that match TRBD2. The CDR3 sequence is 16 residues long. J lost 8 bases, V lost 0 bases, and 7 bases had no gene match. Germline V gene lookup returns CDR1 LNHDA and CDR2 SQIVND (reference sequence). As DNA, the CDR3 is TGTGCCAGTAGTATAGAGCTAGCGGGGGCTCGTCACATTCAGTACTTC. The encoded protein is CASSIELAGARHIQYF.

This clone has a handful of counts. The CDR3 nucleotides are TGTGCCAGCAGCGTAGAAGTGACAGGGGAATACGAGCAGTACTTC. It yields the protein CASSVEVTGEYEQYF. The chain is built from TRBV9 and TRBJ2-7, with 8 bases identical to TRBD1. CDR1 is SGDLS and CDR2 is YYNGEE in the germline V gene. The junction had 6 bases not matched to a gene; V was cut back by 0 bases and J by 4 bases. The CDR3 sequence is 15 residues long. The full variable domain, in which reference TRBV9 and TRBJ2-7 provide the parts outside the CDR3, is DSGVTQTPKHLITATGQRVTLRCSPRSGDLSVYWYQQSLDQGLQFLIQYYNGEERAKGNILERFSAQQFPDLHSELNLSSLELGDSALYFCASSVEVTGEYEQYFGPGTRLTVT.

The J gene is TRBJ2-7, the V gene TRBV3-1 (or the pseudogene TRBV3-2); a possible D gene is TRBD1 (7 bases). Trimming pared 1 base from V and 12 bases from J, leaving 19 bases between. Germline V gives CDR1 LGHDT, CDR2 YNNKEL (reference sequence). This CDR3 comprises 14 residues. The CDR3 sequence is CASSQAEQGRTSYF. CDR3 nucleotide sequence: TGTGCCAGCAGCCAAGCTGAACAGGGGAGGACGTCGTACTTC.

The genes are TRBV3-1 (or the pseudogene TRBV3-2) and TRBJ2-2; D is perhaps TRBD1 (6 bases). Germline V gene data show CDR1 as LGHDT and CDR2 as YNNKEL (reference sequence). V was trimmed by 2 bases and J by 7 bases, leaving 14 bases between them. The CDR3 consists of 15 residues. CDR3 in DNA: TGTGCCAGCAGCCAAATTACCACAGGGAACGGGGAGCTGTTTTTT. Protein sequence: CASSQITTGNGELFF.

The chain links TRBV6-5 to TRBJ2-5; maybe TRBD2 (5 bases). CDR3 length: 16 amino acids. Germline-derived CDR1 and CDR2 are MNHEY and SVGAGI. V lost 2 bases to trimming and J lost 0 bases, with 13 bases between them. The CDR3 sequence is CASSYVPGTYQETQYF. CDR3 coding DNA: TGTGCCAGCAGTTACGTGCCGGGAACGTACCAAGAGACCCAGTACTTC.

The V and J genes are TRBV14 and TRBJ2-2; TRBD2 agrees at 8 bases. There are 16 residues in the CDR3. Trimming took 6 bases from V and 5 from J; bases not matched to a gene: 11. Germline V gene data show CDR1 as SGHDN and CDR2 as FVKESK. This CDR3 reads CASRHGSRGGTGELFF. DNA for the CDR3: TGTGCCAGCAGACACGGGAGCCGGGGGGGGACCGGGGAGCTGTTTTTT.